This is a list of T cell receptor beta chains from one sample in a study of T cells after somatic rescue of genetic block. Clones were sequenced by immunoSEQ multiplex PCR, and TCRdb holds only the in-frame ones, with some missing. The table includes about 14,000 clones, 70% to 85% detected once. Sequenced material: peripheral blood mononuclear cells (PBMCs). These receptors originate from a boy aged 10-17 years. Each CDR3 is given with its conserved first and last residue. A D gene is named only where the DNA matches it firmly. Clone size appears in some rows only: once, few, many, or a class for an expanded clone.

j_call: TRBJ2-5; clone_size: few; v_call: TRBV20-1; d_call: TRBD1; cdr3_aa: CSGQGKTQYF; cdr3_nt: TGCAGCGGACAGGGGAAGACCCAGTACTTC
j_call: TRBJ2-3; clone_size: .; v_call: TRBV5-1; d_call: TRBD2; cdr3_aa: CASSLAQGWTSGGGTDTQYF; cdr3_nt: TGCGCCAGCAGCTTGGCCCAGGGTTGGACTAGCGGGGGAGGCACAGATACGCAGTATTTT
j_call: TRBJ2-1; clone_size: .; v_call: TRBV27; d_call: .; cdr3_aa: CASSSRGINEQFF; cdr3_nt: TGTGCCAGCAGTTCGAGGGGGATCAATGAGCAGTTCTTC
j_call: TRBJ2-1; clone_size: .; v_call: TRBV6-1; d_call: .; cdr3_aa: CASSAVNSYNEQFF; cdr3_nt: TGTGCCAGCAGTGCTGTGAATTCCTACAATGAGCAGTTCTTC
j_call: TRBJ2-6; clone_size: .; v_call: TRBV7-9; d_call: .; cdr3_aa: CASSLRFSGANVLTF; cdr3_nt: TGTGCCAGCAGCCTACGGTTCTCTGGGGCCAACGTCCTGACTTTC
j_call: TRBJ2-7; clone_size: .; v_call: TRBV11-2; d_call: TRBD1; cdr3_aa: CASSLRTGTNEQYF; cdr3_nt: TGTGCCAGCAGCTTAAGGACAGGGACGAACGAGCAGTACTTC
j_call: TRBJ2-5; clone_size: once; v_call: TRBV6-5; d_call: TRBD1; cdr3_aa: CASSSGTVPQETQYF; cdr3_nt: TGTGCCAGCAGTTCCGGGACAGTACCTCAAGAGACCCAGTACTTC
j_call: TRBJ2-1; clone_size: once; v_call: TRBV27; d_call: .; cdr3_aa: CASRNLANEQFF; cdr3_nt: TGTGCCAGCAGGAACTTGGCCAATGAGCAGTTCTTC
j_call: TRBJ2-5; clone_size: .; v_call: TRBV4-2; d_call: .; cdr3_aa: CASSQGLVAQETQYF; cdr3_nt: TGTGCCAGCAGCCAAGGTTTAGTGGCCCAAGAGACCCAGTACTTC
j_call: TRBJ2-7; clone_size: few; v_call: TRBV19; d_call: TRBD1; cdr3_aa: CASSPGQGGYEQYF; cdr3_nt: TGTGCCAGTAGCCCGGGACAGGGAGGCTACGAGCAGTACTTC